A single sample gave rise to the 24 T cell receptor beta chains below, sequenced in a study of monozygotic twins with inflammatory bowel disease (dated by TCRdb to the late 2010s). The library was generated by 5' RACE. Sequenced using an Illumina HiSeq 2500. Through TCRdb reprocessing, the reads give one entry per CDR3 protein sequence; DNA is omitted. The sample has 150,000 to 200,000 distinct CDR3 sequences on record. The leading ten clones occupy 7.4% of the sample. Sequencing was done on a sample of blood. These receptors came from a human donor with ulcerative colitis or Crohn's disease, or a healthy co-twin of an affected twin (not recorded which).

This sequence joins TRBV27 and TRBJ2-1; with no DNA, the TCRdb D assignment of TRBD2 cannot be verified. This CDR3 has 15 amino acids. CDR1 MNHEY and CDR2 SMNVEV come from the germline V gene (reference sequence). CDR3 protein: CASARAGGSVNEQFF.

The CDR3 sequence is CASSGRSSGANVLTF. The V gene is TRBV5-4, the J gene TRBJ2-6. Germline assignment: CDR1 SGHNT and CDR2 YYREEE (reference sequence). CDR3 length equals 15 residues.

J is TRBJ1-1 and V is TRBV9. Germline CDR1 SGDLS, CDR2 YYNGEE. There are 11 residues in the CDR3. The CDR3 sequence is CASSENTEAFF.

The chain joins TRBV20-1 to TRBJ2-7. The germline gives CDR1 DFQATT, CDR2 SNEGSKA (reference sequence). This CDR3 has 14 residues. CDR3 sequence reads: CSARDARNSYEQYF.

V and J are TRBV10-3 and TRBJ2-7; TCRdb's D call, TRBD1, is unchecked because there is no DNA. The CDR3 extends over 14 amino acids. Germline V gene sequence: CDR1 ENHRY, CDR2 SYGVKD. The CDR3 loop is CAISAPGSSDEQYF.

V and J are TRBV5-4 and TRBJ2-3; as DNA is missing, the TRBD2 call by TCRdb cannot be tested. Germline CDR1 reads SGHNT; CDR2 reads YYREEE (reference sequence). This CDR3 spans 17 amino acids. The CDR3: CASSGFAGALGIDTQYF.

This chain uses TRBV2 with TRBJ1-5. The germline CDR1 and CDR2 sequences are SNHLY and FYNNEI. There are 13 residues in the CDR3. This CDR3 reads CASMVETHQPQHF.

The chain links TRBV7-2 to TRBJ1-2; there is no DNA to check the TCRdb D call of TRBD1. The CDR3 consists of 15 residues. Germline V lookup: CDR1 SGHTA, CDR2 FQGNSA. CDR3 sequence: CASSFQTGANYGYTF.

The V call is TRBV20-1, the J call TRBJ2-1; lacking DNA, the TRBD1 call made by TCRdb goes unchecked. This CDR3 comprises 13 residues. Germline CDR1 DFQATT, CDR2 SNEGSKA (reference sequence). The CDR3 sequence is CSASLDRLNEQFF.

This rearrangement joins TRBV28 to TRBJ2-5; TCRdb returns TRBD2, unconfirmable since there is no DNA. The V gene's germline CDR1 is MDHEN and CDR2 SYDVKM. The CDR3 spans 17 residues. The CDR3 here is CASSLLAVGRGQETQYF.

The rearrangement joins TRBV20-1 to TRBJ2-7. This CDR3 contains 11 residues. CDR1 is DFQATT and CDR2 is SNEGSKA in the germline V gene (reference sequence). The CDR3 is CSADTSGEQYF.

The chain links TRBV5-4 to TRBJ2-7; as DNA is missing, the TRBD1 call by TCRdb cannot be tested. The CDR3 has 14 amino acids. Germline V gives CDR1 SGHNT, CDR2 YYREEE (reference sequence). CDR3 residues: CASRPGQGNYEQYF.

The V call is TRBV6-2 or TRBV6-3, the J call TRBJ1-1. The CDR3 loop spans 14 amino acids. CDR1 and CDR2 (germline): MNHEY, SVGEGT. Here the CDR3 reads CASSRRTLNTEAFF.

The chain couples TRBV5-1 to TRBJ1-1. Germline V lookup: CDR1 SGHRS, CDR2 YFSETQ. This CDR3 has 13 residues. CDR3 region: CASSSQTNTEAFF.

V usage is TRBV7-2 and J usage is TRBJ1-6; TCRdb's D call, TRBD1, is unchecked because there is no DNA. CDR3 length equals 15 residues. Germline values: CDR1 SGHTA, CDR2 FQGNSA. This CDR3 is CASSSPGQGNSPLHF.

The rearrangement links TRBV7-9 to TRBJ2-3; TCRdb proposes TRBD1, but this gene call is untestable without DNA. The CDR3 loop spans 14 amino acids. CDR1 and CDR2 from the germline V gene are SEHNR and FQNEAQ (reference sequence). Here the CDR3 reads CASSTRTSTDTQYF.

V usage is TRBV5-6 and J usage is TRBJ1-4; there is no DNA to check the TCRdb D call of TRBD1. CDR1 is SGHDT and CDR2 is YYEEEE in the germline V gene. CDR3 length: 15 residues. CDR3 sequence: CASSLQTGGPEKLFF. Full variable domain (remainder filled in from reference TRBV5-6 and TRBJ1-4): DAGVTQSPTHLIKTRGQQVTLRCSPKSGHDTVSWYQQALGQGPQFIFQYYEEEERQRGNFPDRFSGHQFPNYSSELNVNALLLGDSALYLCASSLQTGGPEKLFFGSGTQLSVL.

This chain links TRBV5-1 with TRBJ2-1; there is no DNA to check the TCRdb D call of TRBD2. The germline V gene encodes CDR1 SGHRS and CDR2 YFSETQ. The CDR3 contains 14 residues. The CDR3 protein is CASSSSGLFNEQFF.

This chain connects TRBV27 to TRBJ1-1; TCRdb designates TRBD1, a call that cannot be tested without DNA. The CDR3 extends over 14 amino acids. The V gene's germline CDR1 is MNHEY and CDR2 SMNVEV (reference sequence). The chain's CDR3 is CASSLQGARTEAFF.

The V and J genes are TRBV20-1 and TRBJ2-7; TCRdb outputs TRBD2, but without DNA this stays unchecked. This CDR3 is built from 15 residues. Germline loops: CDR1 DFQATT, CDR2 SNEGSKA (reference sequence). CDR3 loop: CSARPPAGVVNEQYF.

The chain is built from TRBV6-6 and TRBJ2-7. The CDR3 length is 11 residues. Germline V gene lookup returns CDR1 MNHNY and CDR2 SVGAGI (reference sequence). The CDR3 spells CASGLWGEQYF.

V gene TRBV10-3 combines with J gene TRBJ1-1; the D call of TRBD1 rests on TCRdb alone, since no DNA is present to check it. Germline values: CDR1 ENHRY, CDR2 SYGVKD. This CDR3 has 13 amino acids. This CDR3 reads CAISEGVNTEAFF.

The rearrangement joins TRBV29-1 to TRBJ2-1. The CDR3 contains 12 residues. Germline V lookup: CDR1 SQVTM, CDR2 ANQGSEA. The CDR3 spells CSVGGWWNEQFF.

The rearrangement uses TRBV6-5 and TRBJ1-6. CDR3 length: 14 amino acids. Germline-derived CDR1 and CDR2 are MNHEY and SVGAGI. CDR3 amino acids: CASSYRAANSPLHF.